What follows describes a single T cell receptor (beta chain). What it binds is not known. The data belong to a study of blood T cells in healthy people across ages. The germline CDR1 and CDR2 sequences are MNHNS and SASEGT. V trimming: 6 bases; J trimming: 15 bases; junction bases outside the gene matches: 8. This CDR3 is built from 11 residues. Broader study findings: Those diversity estimates obtained from one million T cells were thought to be underestimates. When set beside aged donors, long-lived donors presented more naive CD4+ cells and higher diversity.

Together with a sample-barcoded 5' primer, a J-beta primer mix was included in a second PCR lasting roughly 6 to 12 cycles. One entry per CDR3 protein, called by TCRdb with MiXCR from the 5' RACE reads. The sample consists of under 2,000,000 distinct CDR3 sequences, approximately 50% of them appearing once. The sequence came from a woman between 40 and 55 years old in good health. This rearrangement joins TRBV6-1 to TRBJ2-1; 7 nucleotides agree with TRBD1. Sequencing used blood. CDR3 amino acids: CASRRQGETFF. As DNA, the CDR3 is TGTGCCAGCAGGAGACAGGGAGAAACGTTCTTC.